The present entry profiles one T cell receptor beta chain with its context. Its cognate antigen is unknown. Controls came from buffy coats of healthy blood donors. Here immunoSEQ multiplex PCR was the method, and the copy in TCRdb shows in-frame clones only, minus some. This table has more than 30,000 clones, approximately 69% appearing once. This sample was taken from a study of STAT5B mutations in CD4+ large granular lymphocyte leukemia. Regarding the study as a whole: Top patient clones used TRBV06 genes more often: 8/27 versus 2/35 in controls. Main leukemic clonotypes were patient-specific, but around 25% appeared at low frequency elsewhere. Patient CD4-sorted repertoires looked more clonal than healthy CD4+ repertoires, even without putative leukemic clones.

The CDR3 consists of 13 residues. In germline, CDR1 is KGHSH, CDR2 LQKENI. Trimming cost V 6 bases and J 9 bases, with 15 bases left between them. The chain has TRBV18 and TRBJ1-5; D perhaps matches TRBD1 (5 bases). The clonotype originates from a human donor in good health. Sequencing was done on a sample of CD4+ T cells from blood buffy coats. The CDR3, as DNA: TGTGCCAGCTCCCCGACAGCTTCGGTGCCCCAGCATTTT. It codes for CASSPTASVPQHF.